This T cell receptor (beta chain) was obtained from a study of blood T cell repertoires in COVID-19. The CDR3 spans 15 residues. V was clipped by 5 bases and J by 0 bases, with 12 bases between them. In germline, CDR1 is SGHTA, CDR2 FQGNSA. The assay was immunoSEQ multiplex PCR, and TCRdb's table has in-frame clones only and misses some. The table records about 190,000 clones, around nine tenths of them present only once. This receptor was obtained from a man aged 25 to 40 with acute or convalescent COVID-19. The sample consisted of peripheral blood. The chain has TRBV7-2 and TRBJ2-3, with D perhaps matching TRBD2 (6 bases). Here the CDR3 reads CASSTLTRSTDTQYF. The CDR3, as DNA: TGTGCCAGCAGCACACTGACTAGAAGCACAGATACGCAGTATTTT.